Sequencing of this T cell receptor (beta chain) was carried out in a study (dated by TCRdb to between 2015 and 2017). Looking at the study overall: Whether tumor-infiltrating Tregs in breast cancer are recruited from blood Tregs or converted in situ from other CD4+ T cell subsets was tested.

Cells that were CD4+CD25+CD127-/low were the ones isolated as Tregs. Tregs, naive and memory CD4+ T cells from tumor, blood and ipsilateral draining lymph nodes of 5 or 6 breast cancer patients underwent full-length TCR alpha and beta sequencing. Tumor tissue, along with lymph nodes from ipsilateral axillary dissection, was perfused with PBS, minced, and then digested using collagenase I and hyaluronidase. Mononuclear cells from lymph nodes or approximately 50 ml of peripheral blood were isolated by Ficoll density gradient centrifugation. A purity exceeding 90% was confirmed by FACS for the sorted cell populations. V and J lose 7 bases and 4 bases, and a span of 17 bases separates them. The CDR3 spans 15 residues, from the cysteine through the phenylalanine. The kept DNA is CDR3 alone, 45 bases in frame from the first base. Results and caveats for the whole study, not just this receptor: Validation in the larger cohort was restricted to a single TCR beta V-J rearrangement rather than whole repertoires. The greatest overlap of tumor-infiltrating Treg TCR alpha and beta sequences was observed with tumor naive CD4+ T cells, followed by blood naive CD4+ T cells. Tumor memory CD4+ T cell TCR gene usage was found to cluster with blood and lymph node memory CD4+ cells and with lymph node naive CD4+ cells.

This clonotype has at least ten counts. It lacks a known antigen. Qualities for individual bases were not recorded, and no much larger clone is one base off. Full-length TCR variable regions were amplified by 5' RACE PCR with constant-region reverse primers, and semi-nested PCR with Nested Universal Primer A was subsequently performed. Using the ReliaPrep RNA Cell Miniprep System, total RNA was extracted, and the SMARTer RACE 5'/3' Kit was then used to reverse transcribe the RNA into 5'RACE-ready cDNA. An Illumina MiSeq was used to sequence the full-length TCR alpha and beta libraries, which had been barcoded with multiplex adaptors. The authors' analysis ran thus. For each of nine subset-tissue groups, sequencing data from the five patients were pooled, and the groups were compared by unsupervised clustering of TCR gene usage. The Morisita-Horn index was used to calculate repertoire similarity, with shared sequences weighted by how much each contributed to each repertoire. TCRdb trimmed the raw reads at Q25, called clones with MiXCR and kept productive beta chains. Rows matching on CDR3 protein sequence are summarized as one entry with the most common DNA and genes. TCRdb, not the authors, supplied the V and J calls. Present in this sample are 35,000 to 55,000 distinct CDR3 sequences, around a fifth of which were seen just once. The top ten hold about 3.9% of the sample.

The chain was built from TRBV12-3 or TRBV12-4 and TRBJ2-1; the D segment could be TRBD1, given 6 matching bases. The sample consisted of Tregs sorted from a lymph node. The sequence derives from a female donor with breast cancer. The CDR3 here reads CASIKNQGIYNEQFF. The nucleotide sequence reads TGTGCCAGCATCAAGAACCAGGGGATATACAATGAGCAGTTCTTC.